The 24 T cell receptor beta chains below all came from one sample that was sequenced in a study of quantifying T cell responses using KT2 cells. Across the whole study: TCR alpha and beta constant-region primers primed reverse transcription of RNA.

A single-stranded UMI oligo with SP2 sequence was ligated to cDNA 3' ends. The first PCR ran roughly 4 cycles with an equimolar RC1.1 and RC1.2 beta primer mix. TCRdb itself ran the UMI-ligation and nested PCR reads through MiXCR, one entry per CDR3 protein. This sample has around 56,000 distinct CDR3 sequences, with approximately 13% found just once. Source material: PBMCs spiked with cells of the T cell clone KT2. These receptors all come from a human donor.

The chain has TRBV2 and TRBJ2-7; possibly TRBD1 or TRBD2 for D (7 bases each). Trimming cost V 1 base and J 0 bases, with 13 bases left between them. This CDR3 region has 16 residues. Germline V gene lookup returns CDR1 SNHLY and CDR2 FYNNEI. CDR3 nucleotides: TGTGCCAGCAGTGAAGGGGGAGGGGGCGGCTCCTACGAGCAGTACTTC. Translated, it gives CASSEGGGGGSYEQYF. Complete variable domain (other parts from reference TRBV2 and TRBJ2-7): EPEVTQTPSHQVTQMGQEVILRCVPISNHLYFYWYRQILGQKVEFLVSFYNNEISEKSEIFDDQFSVERPDGSNFTLKIRSTKLEDSAMYFCASSEGGGGGSYEQYFGPGTRLTVT.

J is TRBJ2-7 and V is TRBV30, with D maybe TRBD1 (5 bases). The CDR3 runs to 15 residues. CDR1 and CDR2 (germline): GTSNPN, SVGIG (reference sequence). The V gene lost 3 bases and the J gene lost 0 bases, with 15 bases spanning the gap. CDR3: CAWRKKQANSYEQYF. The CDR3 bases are TGTGCCTGGAGAAAGAAACAGGCGAACTCCTACGAGCAGTACTTC. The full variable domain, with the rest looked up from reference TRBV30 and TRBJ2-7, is SQTIHQWPATLVQPVGSPLSLECTVEGTSNPNLYWYRQAAGRGLQLLFYSVGIGQISSEVPQNLSASRPQDRQFILSSKKLLLSDSGFYLCAWRKKQANSYEQYFGPGTRLTVT.

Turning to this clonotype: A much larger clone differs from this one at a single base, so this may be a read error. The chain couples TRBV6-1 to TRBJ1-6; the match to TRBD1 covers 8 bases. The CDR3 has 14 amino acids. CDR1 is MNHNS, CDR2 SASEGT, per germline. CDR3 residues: CASSETGENSPLNF. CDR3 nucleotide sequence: TGTGCCAGCAGTGAGACAGGGGAGAATTCACCCCTCAACTTT.

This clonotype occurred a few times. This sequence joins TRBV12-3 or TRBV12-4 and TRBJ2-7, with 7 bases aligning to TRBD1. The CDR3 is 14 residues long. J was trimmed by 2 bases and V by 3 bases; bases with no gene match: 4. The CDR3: CASSFRDSTYEQYF. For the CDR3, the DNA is TGTGCCAGCAGTTTTAGGGACAGCACCTACGAGCAGTACTTC.

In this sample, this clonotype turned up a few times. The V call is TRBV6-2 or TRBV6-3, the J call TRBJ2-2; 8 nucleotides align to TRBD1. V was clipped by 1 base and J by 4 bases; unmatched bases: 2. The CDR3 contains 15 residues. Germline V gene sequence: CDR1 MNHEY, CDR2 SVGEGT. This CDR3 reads CASSYLDRATGELFF. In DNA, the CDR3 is TGTGCCAGCAGTTACTTGGACAGGGCCACCGGGGAGCTGTTTTTT.

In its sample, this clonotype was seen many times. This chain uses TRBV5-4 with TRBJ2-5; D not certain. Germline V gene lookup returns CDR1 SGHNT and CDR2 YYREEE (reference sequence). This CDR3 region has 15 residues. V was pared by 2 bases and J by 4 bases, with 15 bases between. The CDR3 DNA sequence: TGTGCCAGCAGCTTCCGCAACCTAGGCGGAGAGACCCAGTACTTC. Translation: CASSFRNLGGETQYF.

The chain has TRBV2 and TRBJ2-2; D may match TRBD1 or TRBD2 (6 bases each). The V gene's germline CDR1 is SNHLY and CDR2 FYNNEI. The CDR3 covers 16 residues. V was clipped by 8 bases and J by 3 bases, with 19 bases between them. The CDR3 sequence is CASSLGVGGHTGELFF. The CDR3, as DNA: TGTGCCAGCTCCCTGGGAGTGGGGGGCCACACCGGGGAGCTGTTTTTT. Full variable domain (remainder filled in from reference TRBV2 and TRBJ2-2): EPEVTQTPSHQVTQMGQEVILRCVPISNHLYFYWYRQILGQKVEFLVSFYNNEISEKSEIFDDQFSVERPDGSNFTLKIRSTKLEDSAMYFCASSLGVGGHTGELFFGEGSRLTVL.

The CDR3 spells CASSPGTGILNYGYTF. The CDR3 DNA sequence: TGCGCCAGCAGCCCCGGGACAGGAATTCTTAACTATGGCTACACCTTC. The V gene is TRBV5-1, the J gene TRBJ1-2; 8 bases map to TRBD1. The CDR3 length is 16 residues. Trimming cost V 4 bases and J 1 base; bases outside gene matches: 9. CDR1 is SGHRS, CDR2 YFSETQ, per germline.

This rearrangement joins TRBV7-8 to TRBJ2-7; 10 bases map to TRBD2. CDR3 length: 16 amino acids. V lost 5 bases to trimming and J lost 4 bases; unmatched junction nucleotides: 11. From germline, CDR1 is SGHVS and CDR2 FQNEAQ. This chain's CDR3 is CASSPKRVAGGYEQYF. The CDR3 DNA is TGTGCCAGCAGCCCGAAGAGAGTAGCGGGGGGTTACGAGCAGTACTTC. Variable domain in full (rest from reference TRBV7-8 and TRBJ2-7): GAGVSQSPRYKVAKRGQDVALRCDPISGHVSLFWYQQALGQGPEFLTYFQNEAQLDKSGLPSDRFFAERPEGSVSTLKIQRTQQEDSAVYLCASSPKRVAGGYEQYFGPGTRLTVT.

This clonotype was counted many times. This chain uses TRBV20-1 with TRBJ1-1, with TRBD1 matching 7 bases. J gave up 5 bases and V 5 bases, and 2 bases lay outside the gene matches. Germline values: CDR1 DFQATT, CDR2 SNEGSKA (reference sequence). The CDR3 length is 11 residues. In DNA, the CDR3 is TGCAGTGCTTCAGGGGGAACTGAAGCTTTCTTT. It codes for CSASGGTEAFF.

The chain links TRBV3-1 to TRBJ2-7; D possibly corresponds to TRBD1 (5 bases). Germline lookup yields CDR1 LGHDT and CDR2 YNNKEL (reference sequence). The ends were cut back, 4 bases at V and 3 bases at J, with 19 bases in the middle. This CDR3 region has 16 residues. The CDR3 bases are TGTGCCAGCAGCCGAAACTCGGCAGGGCGGAACTACGAGCAGTACTTC. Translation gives CASSRNSAGRNYEQYF.

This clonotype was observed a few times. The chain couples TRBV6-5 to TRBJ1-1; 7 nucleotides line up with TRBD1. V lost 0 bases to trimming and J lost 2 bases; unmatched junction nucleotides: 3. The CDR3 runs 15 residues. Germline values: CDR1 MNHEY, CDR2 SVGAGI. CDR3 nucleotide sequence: TGTGCCAGCAGTTACTCAAGGGGGCACAACACTGAAGCTTTCTTT. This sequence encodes CASSYSRGHNTEAFF.

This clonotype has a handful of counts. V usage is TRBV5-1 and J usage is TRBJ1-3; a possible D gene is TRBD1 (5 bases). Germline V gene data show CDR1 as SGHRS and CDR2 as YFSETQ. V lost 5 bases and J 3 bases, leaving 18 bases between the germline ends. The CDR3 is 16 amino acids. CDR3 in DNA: TGCGCCAGCAGGGACGCGCTGAGGGGTGGTGGAAACACCATATATTTT. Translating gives CASRDALRGGGNTIYF.

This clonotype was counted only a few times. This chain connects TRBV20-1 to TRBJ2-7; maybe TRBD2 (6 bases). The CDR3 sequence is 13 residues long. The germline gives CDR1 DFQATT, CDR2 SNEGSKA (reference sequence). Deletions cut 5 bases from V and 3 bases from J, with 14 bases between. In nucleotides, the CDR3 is TGCAGTGCTCTCGGGACTGGGGTCTACGAGCAGTACTTC. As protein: CSALGTGVYEQYF.

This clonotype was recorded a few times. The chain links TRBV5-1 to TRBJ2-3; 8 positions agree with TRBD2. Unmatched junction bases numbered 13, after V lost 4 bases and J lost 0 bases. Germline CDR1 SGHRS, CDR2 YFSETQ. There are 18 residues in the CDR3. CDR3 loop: CASSPGGSGAPSTDTQYF. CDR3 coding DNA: TGCGCCAGCAGCCCCGGTGGTAGCGGGGCTCCTAGCACAGATACGCAGTATTTT.

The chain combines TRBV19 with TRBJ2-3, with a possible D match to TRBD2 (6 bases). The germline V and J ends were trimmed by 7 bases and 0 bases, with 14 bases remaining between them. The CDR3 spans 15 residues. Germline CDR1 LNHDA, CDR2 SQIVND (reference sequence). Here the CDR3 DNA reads TGTGCCAGTACCGCCGTAGCGGCTAGCACAGATACGCAGTATTTT. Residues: CASTAVAASTDTQYF.

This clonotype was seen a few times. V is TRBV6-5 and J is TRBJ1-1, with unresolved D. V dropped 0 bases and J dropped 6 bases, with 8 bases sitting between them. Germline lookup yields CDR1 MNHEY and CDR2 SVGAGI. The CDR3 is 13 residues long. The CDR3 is CASSYSEGAEAFF. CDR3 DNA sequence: TGTGCCAGCAGTTACTCGGAGGGCGCTGAAGCTTTCTTT.

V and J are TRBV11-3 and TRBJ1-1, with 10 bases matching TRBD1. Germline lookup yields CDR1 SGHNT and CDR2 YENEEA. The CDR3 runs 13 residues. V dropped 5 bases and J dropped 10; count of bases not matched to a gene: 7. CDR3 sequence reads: CASSLGQGIGAFF. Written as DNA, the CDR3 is TGTGCCAGCAGCCTGGGACAGGGGATCGGAGCTTTCTTT.

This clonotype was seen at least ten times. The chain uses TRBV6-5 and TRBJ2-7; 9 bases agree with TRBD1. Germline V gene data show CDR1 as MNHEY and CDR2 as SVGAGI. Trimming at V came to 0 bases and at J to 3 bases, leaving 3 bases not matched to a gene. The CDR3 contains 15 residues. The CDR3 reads CASSYSETGGYEQYF. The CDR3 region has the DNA TGTGCCAGCAGTTACTCCGAGACAGGGGGCTACGAGCAGTACTTC.

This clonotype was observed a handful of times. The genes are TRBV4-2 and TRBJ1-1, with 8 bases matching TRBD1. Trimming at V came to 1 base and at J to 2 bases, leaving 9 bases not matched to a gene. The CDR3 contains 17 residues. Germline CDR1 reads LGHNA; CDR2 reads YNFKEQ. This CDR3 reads CASSQGVTGGFNTEAFF. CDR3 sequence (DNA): TGTGCCAGCAGCCAAGGCGTAACAGGGGGTTTCAACACTGAAGCTTTCTTT.

The CDR3 here is CASSPQGARYNEQFF. In nucleotides, the CDR3 is TGTGCCAGCAGCCCGCAGGGGGCACGGTACAATGAGCAGTTCTTC. The chain combines TRBV3-1 with TRBJ2-1; 8 nucleotides align to TRBD1. J gave up 4 bases and V 4 bases, and 6 bases lay outside the gene matches. The CDR3 consists of 15 residues. Germline loops: CDR1 LGHDT, CDR2 YNNKEL (reference sequence).

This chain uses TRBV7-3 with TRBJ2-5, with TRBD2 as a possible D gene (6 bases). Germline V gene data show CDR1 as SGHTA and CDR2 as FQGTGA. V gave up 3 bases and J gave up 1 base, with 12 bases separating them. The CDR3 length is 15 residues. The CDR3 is CASSFVGGSQETQYF. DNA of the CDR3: TGTGCCAGCAGCTTCGTCGGGGGAAGCCAAGAGACCCAGTACTTC. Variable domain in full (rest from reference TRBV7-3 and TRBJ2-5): GAGVSQTPSNKVTEKGKYVELRCDPISGHTALYWYRQSLGQGPEFLIYFQGTGAADDSGLPNDRFFAVRPEGSVSTLKIQRTERGDSAVYLCASSFVGGSQETQYFGPGTRLLVL.

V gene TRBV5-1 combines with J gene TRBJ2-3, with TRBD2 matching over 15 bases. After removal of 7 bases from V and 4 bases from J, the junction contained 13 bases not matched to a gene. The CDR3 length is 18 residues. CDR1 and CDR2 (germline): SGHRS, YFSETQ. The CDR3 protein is CASHLRTSGGAVSDTQYF. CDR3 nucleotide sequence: TGCGCCAGCCACCTGCGGACTAGCGGGGGGGCCGTGTCAGATACGCAGTATTTT.

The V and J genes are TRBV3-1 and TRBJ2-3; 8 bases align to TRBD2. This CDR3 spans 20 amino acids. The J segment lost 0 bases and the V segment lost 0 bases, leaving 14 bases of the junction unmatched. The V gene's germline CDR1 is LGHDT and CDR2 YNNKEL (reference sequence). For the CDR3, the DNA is TGTGCCAGCAGCCAAGATTGGGGAAGCGGGGGCCCTAGTAGCACAGATACGCAGTATTTT. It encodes CASSQDWGSGGPSSTDTQYF.